Below, 11 T cell receptor beta chains from the same sample are listed, as sequenced in a study of T cell repertoires in ileal Crohn's disease (dated by TCRdb to between 2018 and 2021). In the paper's terms, the time point label means: proximal margin of the surgical specimen (macroscopically non-inflamed). Library preparation was by the immunoSEQ multiplex PCR assay. TCRdb took over this immuneACCESS table, retaining in-frame rearrangements with V and J assigned. Such tables are incomplete; in checked studies, under half of the missing clones stem from an unresolved V gene, and the remainder is unexplained. This sample gives thousands of clones in total; roughly 70% of them show up just once. 35% to 45% of the sample goes to the ten largest clones. The specimen was ileal tissue. Receptors were obtained from an adult with Crohn's disease.

The chain has TRBV9 and TRBJ1-1, with 11 nucleotides matching TRBD1. The V and J ends lost 3 bases and 6 bases, in that order; junction bases with no gene match: 1. The length of the CDR3 is 13 residues. In germline, CDR1 is SGDLS, CDR2 YYNGEE. CDR3 in amino acids: CASSGDRGAEAFF. As DNA, the CDR3 is TGTGCCAGCAGCGGGGACAGGGGGGCTGAAGCTTTCTTT.

This clone appeared a single time. The chain combines TRBV5-4 with TRBJ1-1; TRBD1 might be the D (5 bases). Trimming removed 2 bases from V and 8 bases from J, with 10 bases in between. CDR3 length: 12 amino acids. Per the germline V gene, CDR1 is SGHNT and CDR2 is YYREEE (reference sequence). The CDR3 here is CASSFDRREAFF. CDR3 bases: TGTGCCAGCAGCTTTGACAGAAGAGAAGCTTTCTTT. Variable domain in full (rest from reference TRBV5-4 and TRBJ1-1): ETGVTQSPTHLIKTRGQQVTLRCSSQSGHNTVSWYQQALGQGPQFIFQYYREEENGRGNFPPRFSGLQFPNYSSELNVNALELDDSALYLCASSFDRREAFFGQGTRLTVV.

This clone was counted once. This rearrangement joins TRBV7-8 to TRBJ2-3, with D maybe TRBD2 (6 bases). CDR1 and CDR2 (germline): SGHVS, FQNEAQ. This CDR3 has 14 residues. V was trimmed by 11 bases and J by 0 bases, leaving 15 bases between them. CDR3 nucleotides: TGTGCCTCCGGGCGGGAAACTAGCACAGATACGCAGTATTTT. Protein sequence: CASGRETSTDTQYF.

This chain uses TRBV6-5 with TRBJ1-1, with 7 bases fitting TRBD1. This CDR3 comprises 14 residues. Per the germline V gene, CDR1 is MNHEY and CDR2 is SVGAGI. V was clipped by 6 bases and J by 7 bases; unmatched bases: 11. The DNA of the CDR3 is TGTGCCAGCAGGGACTACCGGGACAGTGGTGAAGCTTTCTTT. Translating it yields CASRDYRDSGEAFF.

This clone was detected once. The chain carries TRBV9 and TRBJ2-1, with 8 nucleotides matching TRBD2. The CDR3 spans 15 residues. Germline-derived CDR1 and CDR2 are SGDLS and YYNGEE. V lost 0 bases to trimming and J lost 4 bases; unmatched junction nucleotides: 3. CDR3 protein: CASSVGSGGYNEQFF. The CDR3 nucleotides are TGTGCCAGCAGCGTAGGCAGCGGGGGTTACAATGAGCAGTTCTTC.

The rearrangement uses TRBV28 and TRBJ1-2; D not resolved. Germline V CDR1 and CDR2: MDHEN, SYDVKM. There are 17 residues in the CDR3. V gave up 5 bases and J gave up 4 bases, with 23 bases separating them. In DNA, the CDR3 is TGTGCCAGCAGTCTATCCGAACCCCGGGTGGGAGGCTATGGCTACACCTTC. This sequence encodes CASSLSEPRVGGYGYTF.

The V call is TRBV7-9, the J call TRBJ2-5, with TRBD1 matching 7 bases. This CDR3 region has 14 residues. Looked up from germline, CDR1 is SEHNR and CDR2 is FQNEAQ (reference sequence). Trimming at V came to 1 base and at J to 5 bases, leaving 4 bases not matched to a gene. The CDR3 nucleotides read TGTGCCAGCAGCTTAGGGACAGGAGGTGAGACCCAGTACTTC. Its translation: CASSLGTGGETQYF.

V gene TRBV4-1 combines with J gene TRBJ2-7; 8 bases are shared with TRBD1. Germline V gene data show CDR1 as MGHRA and CDR2 as YSYEKL. The V gene end was trimmed by 5 bases and the J gene end by 2 bases; junction bases not matched to a gene: 8. The CDR3 contains 15 residues. CDR3 DNA: TGCGCCAGCAGCTATGAGGACAGGGAGACCTACGAGCAGTACTTC. Its protein is CASSYEDRETYEQYF.

The J gene is TRBJ2-1, the V gene TRBV25-1; a weak D match, TRBD1 (5 bases). This CDR3 is built from 15 residues. Trimming took 3 bases from V and 10 from J, leaving 19 bases between them. Germline V gene lookup returns CDR1 MGHDK and CDR2 SYGVNS. The CDR3 nucleotides read TGTGCCAGCAGTGAGATTGGGGCTAACTACCGCGAGCAGTTCTTC. Translated: CASSEIGANYREQFF.

The chain carries TRBV11-3 and TRBJ2-7; tentatively, D is TRBD1 (5 bases). Germline assignment: CDR1 SGHNT and CDR2 YENEEA. V was shortened by 4 bases and J by 2 bases, with 15 bases between the two germline ends. The CDR3 runs to 15 residues. The DNA for the CDR3 is TGTGCCAGCAGCTCTAGACAGCTATATCCCTACGAGCAGTACTTC. Translating gives CASSSRQLYPYEQYF.

This chain's CDR3 is CASSLARGLEGYTF. The CDR3 bases are TGCGCCAGCAGCTTGGCTAGGGGGCTCGAAGGCTACACCTTC. The V call is TRBV5-1, the J call TRBJ1-2; TRBD1 aligns across 7 bases. Germline V CDR1 and CDR2: SGHRS, YFSETQ. V gave up 0 bases and J gave up 8 bases; unmatched junction bases: 7. There are 14 residues in the CDR3.